This T cell receptor (beta chain) comes out of a study of control samples from healthy donors and cancer patients. Profiling relied on immunoSEQ multiplex PCR, and the TCRdb table lists in-frame clones only, not all of them. This sample has 150,000 or so clones; more than 85% occur once, and the top ten carry 2% to 2.5%. This clone was counted only a few times. The CDR3 loop spans 12 amino acids. Trimming pared 7 bases from V and 8 bases from J, leaving 11 bases between. CDR1 and CDR2 from the germline V gene are MDHEN and SYDVKM. Sequencing input: blood. The sequence came from a man in his forties or fifties in good health. The chain is built from TRBV28 and TRBJ1-4; no reliable D call. The CDR3 sequence: CASTSGKEKLFF. As DNA, the CDR3 is TGTGCCAGCACCTCGGGGAAGGAAAAACTGTTTTTT.